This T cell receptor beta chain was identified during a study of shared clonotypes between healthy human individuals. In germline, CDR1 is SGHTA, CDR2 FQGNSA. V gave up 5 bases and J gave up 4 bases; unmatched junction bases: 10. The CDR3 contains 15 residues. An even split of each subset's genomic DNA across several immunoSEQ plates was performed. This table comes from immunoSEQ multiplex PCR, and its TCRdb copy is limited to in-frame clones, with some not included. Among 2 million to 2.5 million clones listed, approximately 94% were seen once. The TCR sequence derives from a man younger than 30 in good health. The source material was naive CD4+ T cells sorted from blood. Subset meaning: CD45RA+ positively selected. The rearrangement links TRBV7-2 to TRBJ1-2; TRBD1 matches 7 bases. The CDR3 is CASSPQGGGGYGYTF. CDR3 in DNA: TGTGCCAGCAGCCCTCAGGGAGGGGGCGGCTATGGCTACACCTTC. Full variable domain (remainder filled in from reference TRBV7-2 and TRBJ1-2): GAGVSQSPSNKVTEKGKDVELRCDPISGHTALYWYRQSLGQGLEFLIYFQGNSAPDKSGLPSDRFSAERTGGSVSTLTIQRTQQEDSAVYLCASSPQGGGGYGYTFGSGTRLTVV.